The next 3 T cell receptor beta chains were all read from a single sample in a study of vaccination and CD4 T cells after COVID-19. The Oncomine TCR Beta short-read assay was what sequenced the DNA obtained from cultured CD4+ T cells. TCRdb re-called the PCR reads through MiXCR, storing one row per CDR3 protein. The sample lists 20,000 or so distinct CDR3 sequences, roughly three fifths occurring once. As to treatment: roughly 10-day PBMC culture with coronavirus spike peptide pools or control peptides (ViraFEST assay). Their specific antigens are unknown. Sequenced: CD4+ T cells from blood, cultured in vitro. All receptors derive from a human donor who had recovered from COVID-19.

This chain links TRBV19 with TRBJ1-2; D ambiguous. The CDR3 spans 14 residues. Germline assignment: CDR1 LNHDA and CDR2 SQIVND (reference sequence). Trimming removed 3 bases at V and 4 bases at J, with 12 bases between. As DNA, the CDR3 is TGTGCCAGTAGTATCCCATCAGCGATCTATGGCTACACCTTC. This sequence encodes CASSIPSAIYGYTF. Combining the CDR3 with reference TRBV19 and TRBJ1-2 gives the whole variable domain DGGITQSPKYLFRKEGQNVTLSCEQNLNHDAMYWYRQDPGQGLRLIYYSQIVNDFQKGDIAEGYSVSREKKESFPLTVTSAQKNPTAFYLCASSIPSAIYGYTFGSGTRLTVV.

The chain joins TRBV7-2 to TRBJ1-1; perhaps TRBD1 as D (5 bases). V was clipped by 6 bases and J by 4 bases, with 15 bases between them. The CDR3 spans 14 residues. Germline V gives CDR1 SGHTA, CDR2 FQGNSA. CDR3 DNA: TGTGCCAGCAGGAGGGGACTGGAGGTCACTGAAGCTTTCTTT. Encoded protein: CASRRGLEVTEAFF. Based on the CDR3 plus reference TRBV7-2 and TRBJ1-1, the full variable domain is GAGVSQSPSNKVTEKGKDVELRCDPISGHTALYWYRQSLGQGLEFLIYFQGNSAPDKSGLPSDRFSAERTGGSVSTLTIQRTQQEDSAVYLCASRRGLEVTEAFFGQGTRLTVV.

This clonotype showed up just a few times. The chain combines TRBV6-1 with TRBJ1-2; D is unresolved. This CDR3 region has 12 residues. Germline loops: CDR1 MNHNS, CDR2 SASEGT. The ends were cut back, 2 bases at V and 8 bases at J, with 9 bases in the middle. In nucleotides, the CDR3 is TGTGCCAGCAGTGAACTCGGGAAGGGCTACACCTTC. Translated: CASSELGKGYTF.